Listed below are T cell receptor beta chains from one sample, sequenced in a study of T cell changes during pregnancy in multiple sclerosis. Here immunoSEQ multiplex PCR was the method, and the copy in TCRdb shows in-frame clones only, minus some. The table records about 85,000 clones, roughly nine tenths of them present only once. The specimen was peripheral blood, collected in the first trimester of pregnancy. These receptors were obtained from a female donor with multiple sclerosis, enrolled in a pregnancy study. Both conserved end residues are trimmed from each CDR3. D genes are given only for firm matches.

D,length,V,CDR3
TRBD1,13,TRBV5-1,ASIPGQGIGNEQF
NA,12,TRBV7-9,ASTHSGTNEKLF
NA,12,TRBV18,ASSPPSGGDTQY
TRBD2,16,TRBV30,AWSVQGGRLVNTGELF
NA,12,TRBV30,AWTYSIPGTEAF
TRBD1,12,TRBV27,ASSFDRANYGYT
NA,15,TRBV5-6,ASSSLPPASSYNEQF
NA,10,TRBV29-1,SVGMGPDEQF
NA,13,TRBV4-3,ASSQDGGVGEKLF
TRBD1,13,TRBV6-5,ASSRQGVSGNTIY
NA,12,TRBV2,ASDLSGAGTEAF
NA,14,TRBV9,ASSVGGGMYTGELF
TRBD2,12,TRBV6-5,ASKGLAGVSEQY
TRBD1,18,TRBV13,ASSSPRPTGTGTRDRGYT
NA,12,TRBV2,ASIVGHGANVLT
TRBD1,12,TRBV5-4,ASSPRDSHYGYT
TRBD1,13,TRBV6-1,ASSEPGQGAGELF